The 3 T cell receptor beta chains presented below share a single source sample, sequenced in a study of T cells of healthy individuals. TCRdb re-called the 5' RACE reads with MiXCR, one entry per CDR3 protein. The repertoire holds 63,000 or so distinct CDR3 sequences, with 16% as singletons. All receptors come from a human donor in good health.

This clonotype was detected ten times or more. J is TRBJ2-7 and V is TRBV2; TRBD2 is a possible D gene (6 bases). V was trimmed by 7 bases and J by 2 bases, leaving 15 bases between them. The CDR3 length is 14 residues. Germline V gene data show CDR1 as SNHLY and CDR2 as FYNNEI. The CDR3 spells CASMAGRGTYEQYF. The CDR3, as DNA: TGTGCCAGCATGGCGGGACGTGGCACCTACGAGCAGTACTTC.

The chain is built from TRBV7-6 and TRBJ2-7; D is possibly TRBD1 (6 bases). Germline V gene lookup returns CDR1 SGHVS and CDR2 FNYEAQ. Between the trimmed V and J ends, which lost 1 base and 7 bases, there was a span of 29 bases. The CDR3 runs 19 residues. Written as DNA, the CDR3 is TGTGCCAGCAGCTTAGTTAGCCCCAGGGGAGAGCTAGTACTTACGGAGCAGTACTTC. This translates into CASSLVSPRGELVLTEQYF.

V gene TRBV4-2 combines with J gene TRBJ2-5; D possibly corresponds to TRBD2 (5 bases). V was shortened by 0 bases and J by 5 bases, with 10 bases between the two germline ends. The CDR3 has 14 amino acids. Per the germline V gene, CDR1 is LGHNA and CDR2 is YNFKEQ. As DNA, the CDR3 is TGTGCCAGCAGCCAAGATCTCGGAGGTGAGACCCAGTACTTC. Translation gives CASSQDLGGETQYF.